The rows below give T cell receptor beta chains drawn from one sample of a study of patients and donors after allogeneic stem cell transplantation. TCRdb fed the RT-PCR reads into MiXCR, producing one record per CDR3 protein. The table has hundreds of thousands of distinct CDR3 sequences, 16% seen once; the top ten hold roughly 7%. Sequencing was performed on blood, either unsorted or a sorted T cell fraction (not recorded which). These receptor sequences come from a human donor who was either an allogeneic HSCT recipient or a stem cell or donor lymphocyte infusion donor (not recorded which). It is not recorded whose cells these are; they may come from a transplant donor. Both conserved end residues are part of each CDR3. The D gene is left open where the match is weak. Clone size, where shown, is once, few, many, or a class for clones that have expanded.

V: TRBV10-3; size: many; D: NA; J: TRBJ2-1; CDR3: CAISGLANEQFF; DNA: TGTGCCATCAGTGGGCTAGCCAATGAGCAGTTCTTC
V: TRBV9; size: NA; D: NA; J: TRBJ2-6; CDR3: CASSVDLRMEREWGANVLTF; DNA: TGTGCCAGCAGCGTAGACCTGAGGATGGAGCGAGAGTGGGGGGCCAACGTCCTGACTTTC
V: TRBV6-1; size: NA; D: NA; J: TRBJ1-2; CDR3: CASLGEGNGYTF; DNA: TGTGCCAGCTTAGGGGAGGGAAATGGCTACACCTTC
V: TRBV11-2; size: NA; D: NA; J: TRBJ2-7; CDR3: CASAGSPYEQYF; DNA: TGTGCCAGCGCGGGGAGCCCCTACGAGCAGTACTTC
V: TRBV15; size: few; D: NA; J: TRBJ1-1; CDR3: CATEYGDGGFNTEAFF; DNA: TGTGCCACCGAATACGGGGACGGCGGTTTCAACACTGAAGCTTTCTTT
V: TRBV20-1; size: NA; D: TRBD1; J: TRBJ1-1; CDR3: CSARDRRTGALTNTEAFF; DNA: TGCAGTGCTAGAGATCGGAGGACAGGGGCTTTGACTAACACTGAAGCTTTCTTT
V: TRBV19; size: few; D: NA; J: TRBJ2-7; CDR3: CASSIEHLMPSYEQYF; DNA: TGTGCCAGTAGTATAGAACACCTAATGCCTTCCTACGAGCAGTACTTC
V: TRBV6-2/TRBV6-3; size: few; D: NA; J: TRBJ1-5; CDR3: CASVRGDNQPQHF; DNA: TGTGCCAGCGTGAGGGGAGACAATCAGCCCCAGCATTTT
V: TRBV3-1; size: few; D: TRBD2; J: TRBJ2-1; CDR3: CASSRIIAGADNEQFF; DNA: TGTGCCAGCAGCCGTATTATAGCGGGGGCCGACAATGAGCAGTTCTTC
V: TRBV20-1; size: NA; D: NA; J: TRBJ1-1; CDR3: CSAHRWAGTRVGEAFF; DNA: TGCAGTGCCCACAGATGGGCAGGGACCAGAGTAGGTGAAGCTTTCTTT